This T cell receptor (beta chain) was profiled in a study of T cell changes during pregnancy in multiple sclerosis. Profiled with immunoSEQ multiplex PCR; TCRdb holds only in-frame clones, not every one. The data show about 110,000 clones, with roughly nine tenths seen just once and 1.5% held by the top ten. This CDR3 contains 13 residues. The germline gives CDR1 MGHDK, CDR2 SYGVNS. Between the trimmed V and J ends, which lost 2 bases and 4 bases, there was a span of 7 bases. The receptor comes from a female donor with multiple sclerosis, enrolled in a pregnancy study. V is TRBV25-1 and J is TRBJ2-3; unclear D gene. Sequencing used peripheral blood, obtained in the third trimester of pregnancy. CDR3 sequence (DNA): TGTGCCAGCAGTGAAGGCGGAGCAGATACGCAGTATTTT. Amino acids: CASSEGGADTQYF.